This entry is about one T cell receptor (beta chain). Amplification used 60 Vbeta primers and 13 Jbeta primers. The table came from immunoSEQ multiplex PCR; TCRdb's copy has only in-frame clones and leaves some out. The sample has about 100,000 clones; 75% are singletons. The data are from a study of cytomegalovirus exposure and HLA in healthy donors. Study summary: An earlier analysis identified more than 95 million unique TCR beta sequences in about 179 million T cells.

The CDR3 has 13 amino acids. The germline CDR1 and CDR2 sequences are SGHAT and FQNNGV. V was pared by 5 bases and J by 5 bases, with 4 bases of the junction left unmatched. This rearrangement joins TRBV11-2 to TRBJ2-5, with TRBD1 matching over 8 bases. Sequencing was performed on PBMCs. The TCR was taken from a man in his fifties in good health and CMV-seronegative. DNA for the CDR3: TGTGCCAGCAGCGCAGGGGGCCGGGAGACCCAGTACTTC. This sequence encodes CASSAGGRETQYF.